The present T cell receptor (beta chain) was sequenced within a study of blood T cell repertoires in COVID-19. Trimming removed 5 bases at V and 6 bases at J, with 7 bases between. This CDR3 spans 11 amino acids. Sequenced by immunoSEQ multiplex PCR; TCRdb stores in-frame clones only, minus some. The sample includes roughly 440,000 clones, around 88% of them seen just once. The source of this sequence is a woman aged 45-59 years with COVID-19, enrolled during active disease. The V gene is TRBV12-3 or TRBV12-4, the J gene TRBJ1-2; perhaps TRBD1 as D (5 bases). Sequencing was carried out using peripheral blood. The CDR3 region is CASSPGNGYTF. CDR3 bases: TGTGCCAGCAGTCCAGGGAATGGCTACACCTTC.